This TCR beta chain was obtained from a study of T cell responses to AZD1222 COVID-19 vaccine. Study background: Pooled in the analysis were second doses at about 4 or about 12 weeks.

Germline CDR1 and CDR2: SNHLY and FYNNEI. The CDR3 loop spans 13 amino acids. V lost 4 bases to trimming and J lost 0 bases, with 6 bases between them. This clone was counted only a few times. Produced via immunoSEQ multiplex PCR; TCRdb's table is partial and in-frame only. The table has over 100,000 clones, 88% seen once. The sample was peripheral blood, taken on day 0 of AZD1222 vaccination. This sequence joins TRBV2 and TRBJ1-1; possible D gene TRBD1, 5 bases. The clonotype originates from an adult in good health. The CDR3: CASSGQMNTEAFF. The DNA of the CDR3 is TGTGCCAGCAGTGGACAGATGAACACTGAAGCTTTCTTT.